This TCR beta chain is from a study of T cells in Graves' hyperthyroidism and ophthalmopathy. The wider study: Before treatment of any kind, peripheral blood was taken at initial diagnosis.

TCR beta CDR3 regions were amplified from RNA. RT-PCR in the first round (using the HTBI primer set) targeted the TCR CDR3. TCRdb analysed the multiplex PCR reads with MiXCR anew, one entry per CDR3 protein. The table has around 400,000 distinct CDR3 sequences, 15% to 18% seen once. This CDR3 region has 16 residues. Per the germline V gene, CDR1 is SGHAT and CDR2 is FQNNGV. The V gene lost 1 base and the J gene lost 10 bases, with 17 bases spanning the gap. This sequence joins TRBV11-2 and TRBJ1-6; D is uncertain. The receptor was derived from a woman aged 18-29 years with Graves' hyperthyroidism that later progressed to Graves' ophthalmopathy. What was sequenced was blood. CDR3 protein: CASSLARLLGDSPLHF. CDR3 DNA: TGTGCCAGCAGCTTAGCTCGGCTTTTAGGAGACTCACCCCTCCACTTT.